The T cell receptor (beta chain) described here comes from a study of T-cell reconstitution after alpha-beta-depleted transplantation in children. A few counts support this clonotype. Preparation of the TCRbeta library was carried out with unique molecular identifiers. Each CDR3 protein is one row after TCRdb ran MiXCR on the PCR reads. Found here are about 190,000 distinct CDR3 sequences, roughly 6.8% of them singletons; the top ten hold 3%. V lost 2 bases and J lost 8, with 15 bases in between. The length of the CDR3 is 14 residues. CDR1 and CDR2 from the germline V gene are SGHVS and FQNEAQ. The chain has TRBV7-8 and TRBJ1-1, with D uncertain. This clonotype originated in a human donor who donated a stem cell graft to a child with Wiskott-Aldrich syndrome. This specimen was PBMCs from the stem cell graft donor, taken from the stem cell graft. Here the CDR3 DNA reads TGTGCCAGCAGCTTACCCTACGACAATTCCGAAGCTTTCTTT. Encoded protein: CASSLPYDNSEAFF.